This T cell receptor (beta chain) was sequenced in a study of blood T cell repertoires in COVID-19. At the level of the study: Acute-phase and convalescent COVID-19 samples originated in the United States, Italy and Spain. PBMCs, B-cell-depleted T cells, or T cells provided the cDNA or gDNA that made up the material.

As originally analysed: Reference gene primer amplification yielded estimated nucleated cell counts. Here immunoSEQ multiplex PCR was the method, and the copy in TCRdb shows in-frame clones only, minus some. V, J and clone size derive from that table, while D and trimming were established from the DNA sequence. The table lists 200,000 to 250,000 clones, roughly 80% of them singletons. The V end lost 3 bases, the J end lost 7 bases, and 12 bases lay between the germline ends. Germline-derived CDR1 and CDR2 are GTSNPN and SVGIG (reference sequence). The CDR3 extends over 12 amino acids. The specimen sequenced was peripheral blood. This sequence originates from a woman between 40 and 50 years old with active or convalescent COVID-19. The chain joins TRBV30 to TRBJ2-5, with unresolved D. CDR3 amino acids: CAWSVQSGTQYF. The DNA for the CDR3 is TGTGCCTGGAGCGTCCAGTCAGGGACCCAGTACTTC.